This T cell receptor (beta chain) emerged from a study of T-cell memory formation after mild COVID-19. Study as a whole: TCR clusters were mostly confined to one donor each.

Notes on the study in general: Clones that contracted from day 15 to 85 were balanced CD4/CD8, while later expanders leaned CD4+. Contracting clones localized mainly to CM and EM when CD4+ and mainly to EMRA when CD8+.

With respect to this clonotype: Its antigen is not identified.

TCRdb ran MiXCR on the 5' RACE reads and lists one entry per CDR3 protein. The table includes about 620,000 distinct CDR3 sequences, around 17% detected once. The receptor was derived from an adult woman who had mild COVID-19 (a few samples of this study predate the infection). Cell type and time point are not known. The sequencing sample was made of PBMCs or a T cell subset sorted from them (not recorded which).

Here the CDR3 DNA reads TGTGCCAGCAGTGTGGTTGAGGGAACCGGGGAGCTGTTTTTT. The encoded protein is CASSVVEGTGELFF. The chain employs TRBV2 and TRBJ2-2; TRBD2 is a possible D gene (5 bases). CDR1 is SNHLY, CDR2 FYNNEI, per germline. The V and J ends lost 4 bases and 5 bases respectively, with 11 bases between them. The CDR3 length is 14 residues.